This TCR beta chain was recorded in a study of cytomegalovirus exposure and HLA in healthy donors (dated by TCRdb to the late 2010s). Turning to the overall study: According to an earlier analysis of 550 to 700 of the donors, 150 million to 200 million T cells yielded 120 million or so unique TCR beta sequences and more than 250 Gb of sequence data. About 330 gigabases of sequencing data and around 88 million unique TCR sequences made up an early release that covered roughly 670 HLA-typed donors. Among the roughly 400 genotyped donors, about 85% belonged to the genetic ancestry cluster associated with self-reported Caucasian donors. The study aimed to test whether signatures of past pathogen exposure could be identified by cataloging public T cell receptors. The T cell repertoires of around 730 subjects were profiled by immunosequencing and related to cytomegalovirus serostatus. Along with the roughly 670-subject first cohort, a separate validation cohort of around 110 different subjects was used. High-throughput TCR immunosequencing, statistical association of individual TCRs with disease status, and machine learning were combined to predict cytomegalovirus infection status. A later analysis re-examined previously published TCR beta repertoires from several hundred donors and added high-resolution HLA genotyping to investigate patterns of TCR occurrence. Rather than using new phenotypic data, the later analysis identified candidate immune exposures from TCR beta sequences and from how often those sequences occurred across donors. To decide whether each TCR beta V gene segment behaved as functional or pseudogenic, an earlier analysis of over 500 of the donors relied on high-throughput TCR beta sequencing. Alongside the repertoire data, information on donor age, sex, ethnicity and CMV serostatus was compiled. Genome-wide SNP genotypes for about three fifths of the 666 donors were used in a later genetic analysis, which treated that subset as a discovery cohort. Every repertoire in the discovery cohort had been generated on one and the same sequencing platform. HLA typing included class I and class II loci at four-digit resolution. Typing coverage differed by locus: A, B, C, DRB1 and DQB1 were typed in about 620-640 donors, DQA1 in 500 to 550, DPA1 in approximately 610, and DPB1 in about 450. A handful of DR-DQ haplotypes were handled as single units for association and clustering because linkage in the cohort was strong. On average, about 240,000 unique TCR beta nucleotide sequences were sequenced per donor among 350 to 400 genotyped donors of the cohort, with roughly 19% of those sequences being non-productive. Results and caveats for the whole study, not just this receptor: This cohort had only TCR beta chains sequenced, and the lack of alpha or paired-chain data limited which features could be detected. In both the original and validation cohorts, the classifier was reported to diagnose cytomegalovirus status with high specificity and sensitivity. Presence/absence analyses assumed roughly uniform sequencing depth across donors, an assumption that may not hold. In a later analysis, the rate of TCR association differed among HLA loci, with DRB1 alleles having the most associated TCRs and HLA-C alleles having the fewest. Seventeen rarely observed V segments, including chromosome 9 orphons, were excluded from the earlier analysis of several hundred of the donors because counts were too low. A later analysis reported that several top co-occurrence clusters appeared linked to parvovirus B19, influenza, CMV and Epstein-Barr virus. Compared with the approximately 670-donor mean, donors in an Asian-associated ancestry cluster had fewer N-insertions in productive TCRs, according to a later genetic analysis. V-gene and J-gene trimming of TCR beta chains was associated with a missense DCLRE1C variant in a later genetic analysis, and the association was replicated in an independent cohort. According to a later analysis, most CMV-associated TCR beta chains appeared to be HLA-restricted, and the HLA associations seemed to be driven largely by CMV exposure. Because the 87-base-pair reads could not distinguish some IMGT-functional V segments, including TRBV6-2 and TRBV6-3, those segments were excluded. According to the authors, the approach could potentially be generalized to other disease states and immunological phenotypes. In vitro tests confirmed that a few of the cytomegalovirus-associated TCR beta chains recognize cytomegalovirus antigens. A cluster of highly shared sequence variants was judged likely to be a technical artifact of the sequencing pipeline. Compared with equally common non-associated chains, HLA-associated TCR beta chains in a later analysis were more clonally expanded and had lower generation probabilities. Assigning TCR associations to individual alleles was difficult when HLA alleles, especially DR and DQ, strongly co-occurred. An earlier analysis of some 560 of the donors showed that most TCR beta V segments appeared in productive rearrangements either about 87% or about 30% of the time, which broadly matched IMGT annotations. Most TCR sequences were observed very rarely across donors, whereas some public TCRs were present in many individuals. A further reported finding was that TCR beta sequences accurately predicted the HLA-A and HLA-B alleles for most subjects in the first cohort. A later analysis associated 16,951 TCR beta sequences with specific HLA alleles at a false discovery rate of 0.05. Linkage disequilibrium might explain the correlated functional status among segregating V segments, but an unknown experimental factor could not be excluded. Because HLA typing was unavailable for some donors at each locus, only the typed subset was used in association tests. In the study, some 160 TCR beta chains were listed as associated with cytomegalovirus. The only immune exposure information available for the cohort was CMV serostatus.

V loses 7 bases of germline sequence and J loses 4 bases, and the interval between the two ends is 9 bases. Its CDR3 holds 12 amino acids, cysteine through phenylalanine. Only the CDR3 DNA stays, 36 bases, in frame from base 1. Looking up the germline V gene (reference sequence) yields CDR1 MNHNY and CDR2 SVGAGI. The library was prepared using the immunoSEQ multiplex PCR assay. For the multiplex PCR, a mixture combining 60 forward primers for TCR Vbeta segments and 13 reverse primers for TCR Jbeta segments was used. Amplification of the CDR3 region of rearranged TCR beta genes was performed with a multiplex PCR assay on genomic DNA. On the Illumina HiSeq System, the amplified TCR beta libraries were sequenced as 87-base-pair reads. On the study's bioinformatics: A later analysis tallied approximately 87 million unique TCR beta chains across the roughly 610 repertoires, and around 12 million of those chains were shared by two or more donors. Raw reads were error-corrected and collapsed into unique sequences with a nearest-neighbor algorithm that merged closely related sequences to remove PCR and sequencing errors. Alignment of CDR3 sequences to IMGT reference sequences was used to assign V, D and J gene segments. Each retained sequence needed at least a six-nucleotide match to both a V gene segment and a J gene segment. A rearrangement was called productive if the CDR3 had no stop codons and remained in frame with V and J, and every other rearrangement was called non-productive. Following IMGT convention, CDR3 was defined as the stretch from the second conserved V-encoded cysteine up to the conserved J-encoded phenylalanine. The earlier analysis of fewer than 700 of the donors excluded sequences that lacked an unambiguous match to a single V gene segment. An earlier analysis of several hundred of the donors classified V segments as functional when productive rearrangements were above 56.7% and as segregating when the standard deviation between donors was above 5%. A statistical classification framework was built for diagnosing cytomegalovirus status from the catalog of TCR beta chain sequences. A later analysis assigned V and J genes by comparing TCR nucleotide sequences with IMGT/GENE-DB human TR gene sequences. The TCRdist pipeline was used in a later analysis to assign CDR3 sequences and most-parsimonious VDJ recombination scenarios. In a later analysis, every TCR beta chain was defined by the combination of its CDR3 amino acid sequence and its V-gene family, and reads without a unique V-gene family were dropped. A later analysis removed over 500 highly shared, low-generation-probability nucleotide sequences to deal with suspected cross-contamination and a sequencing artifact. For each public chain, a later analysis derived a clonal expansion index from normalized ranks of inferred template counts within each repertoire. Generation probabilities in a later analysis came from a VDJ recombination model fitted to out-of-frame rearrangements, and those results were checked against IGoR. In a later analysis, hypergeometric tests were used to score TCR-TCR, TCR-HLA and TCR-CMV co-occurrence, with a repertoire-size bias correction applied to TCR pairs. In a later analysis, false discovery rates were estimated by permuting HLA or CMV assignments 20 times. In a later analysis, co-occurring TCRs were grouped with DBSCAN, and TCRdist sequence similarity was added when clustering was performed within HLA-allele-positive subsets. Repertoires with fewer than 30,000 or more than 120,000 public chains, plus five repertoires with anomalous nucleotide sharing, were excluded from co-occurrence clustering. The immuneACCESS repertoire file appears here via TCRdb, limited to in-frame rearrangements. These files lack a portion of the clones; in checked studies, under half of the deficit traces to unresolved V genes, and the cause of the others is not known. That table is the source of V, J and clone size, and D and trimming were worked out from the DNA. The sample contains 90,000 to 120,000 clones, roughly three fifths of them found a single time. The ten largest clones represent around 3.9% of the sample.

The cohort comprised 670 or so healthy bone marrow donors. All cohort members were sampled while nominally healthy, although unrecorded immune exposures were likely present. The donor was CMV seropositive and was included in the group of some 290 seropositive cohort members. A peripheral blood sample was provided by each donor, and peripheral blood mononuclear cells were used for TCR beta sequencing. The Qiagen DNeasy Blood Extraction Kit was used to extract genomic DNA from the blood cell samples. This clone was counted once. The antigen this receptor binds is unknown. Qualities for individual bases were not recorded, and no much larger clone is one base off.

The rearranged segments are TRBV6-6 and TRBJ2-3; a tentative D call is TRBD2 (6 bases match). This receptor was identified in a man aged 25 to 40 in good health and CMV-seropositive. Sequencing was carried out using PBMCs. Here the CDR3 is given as CASTSGADTQYF. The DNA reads TGTGCCAGCACCTCGGGGGCAGATACGCAGTATTTT.